A selection of T cell receptor beta chains follows, all from one sample in a study of identifying expanded T cells in peripheral blood. Here immunoSEQ multiplex PCR was the method, and the copy in TCRdb shows in-frame clones only, minus some. The sample shows approximately 130,000 clones, roughly 80% of them seen only once. The source material was blood. The receptor set was obtained from a person aged 18 to 69 in good health. CDR3s include the opening cysteine and the closing phenylalanine or tryptophan. A D gene is named only where the DNA matches it firmly. Rows may omit the clone size; those that give it use once, few, many or a size class.

TRBV2	.	TRBJ1-2	.	TGTGCCAGCAGTACAGAACCCCCCTATGGCTACACCTTC	CASSTEPPYGYTF
TRBV11-2	.	TRBJ1-1	.	TGTGCCAGCAGGAGGGAGCTGAACACTGAAGCTTTCTTT	CASRRELNTEAFF
TRBV2	.	TRBJ1-2	few	TGTGCCAGCAACACGGGACCTGGAGGAGGCTACACCTTC	CASNTGPGGGYTF
TRBV5-6	TRBD1	TRBJ1-1	.	TGTGCCAGCAGCGGGTCCGGGACAGGGACTGAAGCTTTCTTT	CASSGSGTGTEAFF
TRBV7-6	TRBD2	TRBJ2-2	.	TGTGCCAGCAGAACTAGCGGGGGTTATGGAGGGGAGCTGTTTTTT	CASRTSGGYGGELFF
TRBV2	.	TRBJ2-5	.	TGTGCCAGCAGTGTTGGCCTAGAGACCCAGTACTTC	CASSVGLETQYF
TRBV19	.	TRBJ1-5	.	TGTGCCAGTAGTAGCTCGCTCTTAGGGAATCAGCCCCAGCATTTT	CASSSSLLGNQPQHF
TRBV2	.	TRBJ2-3	.	TGTGCCAGCACCGGCGATTACACGGATACGCAGTATTTT	CASTGDYTDTQYF
TRBV18	.	TRBJ2-6	.	TGTGCCAGCTCACAGAACCCAGGGTCTGGGGCCAACGTCCTGACTTTC	CASSQNPGSGANVLTF
TRBV19	TRBD2	TRBJ2-7	.	TGTGCCAGTAGTATAGGGCCTAGCGGGGGCTACGAGCAGTACTTC	CASSIGPSGGYEQYF
TRBV11-2	.	TRBJ2-3	.	TGTGCCAGCAGCAAGGCTGGGGGAAACACAGATACGCAGTATTTT	CASSKAGGNTDTQYF
TRBV4-1	.	TRBJ1-5	.	TGCGCCAGCAGTTCAGGGGCAGAAAGCAATCAGCCCCAGCATTTT	CASSSGAESNQPQHF
TRBV7-2	.	TRBJ2-7	.	TGTGCCAGCAGCTCAGGGGCCGCCTACGAGCAGTACTTC	CASSSGAAYEQYF
TRBV6-1	TRBD1	TRBJ1-3	.	TGTGCCAGAGGGACAGGGAACCTCTCCGGAAACACCATATATTTT	CARGTGNLSGNTIYF
TRBV5-1	TRBD1	TRBJ2-3	.	TGCGCCAGCAGCTTAAGGGACAGGGGGCTTGGGGATACGCAGTATTTT	CASSLRDRGLGDTQYF
TRBV7-9	.	TRBJ1-2	.	TGTGCCAGCAGCCGGGACGGAGATGGCTACACCTTC	CASSRDGDGYTF
TRBV18	.	TRBJ1-1	.	TGTGCCAGCTCACCGTCCCAGCAGAACACTGAAGCTTTCTTT	CASSPSQQNTEAFF
TRBV29-1	TRBD1	TRBJ2-7	.	TGCAGCGTCGTGGGACAGGGGTCCACCGGGCAGTACTTC	CSVVGQGSTGQYF
TRBV5-4	TRBD1	TRBJ1-2	many	TGTGCCAGCAGCGCCGACTCTGACAGGGCCCTTTATGGCTACACCTTC	CASSADSDRALYGYTF
TRBV18	TRBD2	TRBJ2-3	.	TGTGCCAGCTCACCGCTTCCGACTAGCGGGGACGTGGATACGCAGTATTTT	CASSPLPTSGDVDTQYF
TRBV5-6	.	TRBJ2-7	.	TGTGCCAGCAGCCTGGGTTTTTTAGGGGACTACGAGCAGTACTTC	CASSLGFLGDYEQYF
TRBV11-3	TRBD2	TRBJ2-7	.	TGTGCCAGCAGCTTAGAACTAGCGGGGGGGAACGAGCAGTACTTC	CASSLELAGGNEQYF
TRBV9	TRBD1	TRBJ2-1	.	TGTGCCAGCAGCTCCAGACCGGGACAGGTACCCTACAATGAGCAGTTCTTC	CASSSRPGQVPYNEQFF
TRBV7-2	TRBD1	TRBJ2-5	.	TGTGCCAGCAGCTTAACAGGGGGTAATCAAGAGACCCAGTACTTC	CASSLTGGNQETQYF
TRBV19	TRBD1	TRBJ1-1	.	TGTGCCAGTAGGAGTCTGGGACAGGGGGTTACTGAAGCTTTCTTT	CASRSLGQGVTEAFF
TRBV7-3	.	TRBJ2-1	.	TGTGCCAGCAGCTTATTGAATAGATTCCCCCCACTACGGGAGCAGTTCTTC	CASSLLNRFPPLREQFF
TRBV11-3	.	TRBJ2-2	.	TGTGCCAGCAGCTTAGGCACGGGACCGCTGTTTTTT	CASSLGTGPLFF
TRBV11-2	TRBD1	TRBJ1-2	.	TGTGCCAGCAGCCCCGGGACAGGGTATGGCTACACCTTC	CASSPGTGYGYTF
TRBV25-1	TRBD1	TRBJ2-1	.	TGTGCCAGCAGTGCCCTAGGACAGGGGCTCTACAATGAGCAGTTCTTC	CASSALGQGLYNEQFF
TRBV19	.	TRBJ1-6	.	TGTGCCAGTAGTAACAGGCGACTCTCCTATAATTCACCCCTCCACTTT	CASSNRRLSYNSPLHF
TRBV30	.	TRBJ1-1	.	TGTGCCTGGAGTCGACTGGCGAACACTGAAGCTTTCTTT	CAWSRLANTEAFF